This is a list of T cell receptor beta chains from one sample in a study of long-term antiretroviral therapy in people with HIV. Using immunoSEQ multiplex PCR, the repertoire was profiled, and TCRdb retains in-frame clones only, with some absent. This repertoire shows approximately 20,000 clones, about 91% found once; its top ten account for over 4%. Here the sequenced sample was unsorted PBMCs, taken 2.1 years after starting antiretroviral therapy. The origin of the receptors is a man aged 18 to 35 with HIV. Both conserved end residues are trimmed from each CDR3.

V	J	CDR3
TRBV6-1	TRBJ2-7	ASIGGSYEQY
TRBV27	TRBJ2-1	ASGKVSYNEQF
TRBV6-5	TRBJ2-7	ASSYGEEQY
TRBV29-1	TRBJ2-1	SVTENEQF
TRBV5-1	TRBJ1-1	ASSLGTGGYGTEAF
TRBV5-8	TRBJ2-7	ASSLWAGESNEQY
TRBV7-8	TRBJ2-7	ASSIQGPEQY
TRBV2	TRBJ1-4	ASSGEATNEKLF
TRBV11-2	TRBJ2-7	ASSLGGGQGYEQY
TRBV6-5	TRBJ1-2	ASSYSVGDGYT
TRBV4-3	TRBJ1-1	ASSQLRGTEAF
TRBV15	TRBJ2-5	ATSSRQGKETQY
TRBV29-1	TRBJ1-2	SVVDRYINGYT
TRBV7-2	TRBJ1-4	ASKADVEEKLF
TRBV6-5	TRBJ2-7	ASSYSITYEQY
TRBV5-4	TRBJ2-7	ASSLRGSYEQY
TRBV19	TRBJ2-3	ASSPSYDTQY
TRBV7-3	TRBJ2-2	ASSFTGGAAGELF